Each of the 7 T cell receptor beta chains below was sequenced from the same sample in a study of CXCR3-negative and CXCR3-positive naive CD8 T cells. Regarding the study as a whole: The TRB CDR3s that CXCR3-positive naive cells carried were more hydrophobic than those of CXCR3-negative naive cells.

UMI-tagged TRB cDNA libraries were built via 5' RACE. TCRdb reprocessed the 5' RACE reads, with one entry per CDR3 protein and no DNA. This sample lists 150,000 or so distinct CDR3 sequences; its ten largest clones have 0.45% to 0.55%. These TCRs' antigens remain unknown. The sequenced sample consisted of naive CXCR3+ CD8+ T cells from blood. Regarding subset: CD45RO-CCR7+CD27+CD95- naive CD8+ T cells expressing CXCR3 (TNR3+). Receptor source: a human donor in good health. Some clones in this sample may be carry-over from other donors' samples.

The chain employs TRBV25-1 and TRBJ2-7; TCRdb lists TRBD2, though no DNA is available to test this call. From germline, CDR1 is MGHDK and CDR2 SYGVNS. CDR3 length equals 15 residues. The CDR3 region is CASSERGGEKNEQYF.

The chain couples TRBV3-1 to TRBJ2-2; the TCRdb call, TRBD2, lacks DNA for checking. The CDR3 consists of 19 residues. Looked up from germline, CDR1 is LGHDT and CDR2 is YNNKEL (reference sequence). CDR3 loop: CASSHRRASGLWNTGELFF. The whole variable domain, remainder taken from reference TRBV3-1 and TRBJ2-2, is DTAVSQTPKYLVTQMGNDKSIKCEQNLGHDTMYWYKQDSKKFLKIMFSYNNKELIINETVPNRFSPKSPDKAHLNLHINSLELGDSAVYFCASSHRRASGLWNTGELFFGEGSRLTVL.

V is TRBV7-9 and J is TRBJ2-7; TCRdb returns TRBD1, unconfirmable since there is no DNA. This CDR3 comprises 13 residues. Germline V gene data show CDR1 as SEHNR and CDR2 as FQNEAQ (reference sequence). This CDR3 reads CASSLAREGEQYF.

The chain combines TRBV29-1 with TRBJ2-7; TCRdb proposes TRBD2, but this gene call is untestable without DNA. The CDR3 totals 13 residues. Germline V gene data show CDR1 as SQVTM and CDR2 as ANQGSEA. This chain's CDR3 is CSVEEGQSPGQYF.

The chain combines TRBV15 with TRBJ2-3. Germline V CDR1 and CDR2: LNHNV, YYDKDF (reference sequence). The CDR3 runs to 11 residues. The CDR3 loop reads CATSSTDTQYF.

The genes are TRBV19 and TRBJ2-1; the TCRdb D gene call, TRBD2, has no DNA to confirm it. The CDR3 runs 14 residues. Germline V gene data show CDR1 as LNHDA and CDR2 as SQIVND (reference sequence). CDR3 sequence reads: CASSTSGGDSEQFF.

The chain employs TRBV11-2 and TRBJ2-3. Germline CDR1 reads SGHAT; CDR2 reads FQNNGV. The CDR3 is 12 residues long. The CDR3 sequence is CASSFVSDTQYF.